Listed below are T cell receptor beta chains from one sample, sequenced in a study of T cells expressing NK-cell markers. TCRdb reprocessed the 5' RACE reads, keeping one entry per CDR3 protein, no DNA. This sample's table reports 550,000 or so distinct CDR3 sequences. Sequencing used blood T cells: a sorted CD56 or NKG2C T cell subset, CD4+ or CD8+ T cells, or bulk PBMC T cells (not recorded which). The receptors were gathered from a man aged 18 to 35 in good health. The CDR3 runs from the conserved cysteine through the conserved F or W. Fields, in order: J gene, V gene, CDR3 length, CDR3 protein.

j_gene: TRBJ2-3
v_gene: TRBV5-1
len: 14
CDR3aa: CASRLTLSTDTQYF

j_gene: TRBJ2-3
v_gene: TRBV7-2
len: 16
CDR3aa: CASSWGRARPTDTQYF

j_gene: TRBJ2-3
v_gene: TRBV27
len: 14
CDR3aa: CASSLTSGLGTQYF

j_gene: TRBJ2-3
v_gene: TRBV12-3/TRBV12-4
len: 15
CDR3aa: CASSPGTSGRNTQYF

j_gene: TRBJ2-3
v_gene: TRBV24-1
len: 14
CDR3aa: CATSEYEDTDTQYF

j_gene: TRBJ2-2
v_gene: TRBV15
len: 17
CDR3aa: CATSEGYGETNTGELFF

j_gene: TRBJ2-3
v_gene: TRBV20-1
len: 16
CDR3aa: CSVPGRGRSSTDTQYF

j_gene: TRBJ1-2
v_gene: TRBV20-1
len: 12
CDR3aa: CSGSIGGDGYTF

j_gene: TRBJ2-7
v_gene: TRBV6-2/TRBV6-3
len: 13
CDR3aa: CASRLTGTYEQYF

j_gene: TRBJ1-2
v_gene: TRBV7-9
len: 16
CDR3aa: CASSFQGPGMAYGYTF

j_gene: TRBJ1-4
v_gene: TRBV29-1
len: 12
CDR3aa: CSVEGFEEKLFF

j_gene: TRBJ2-2
v_gene: TRBV5-1
len: 18
CDR3aa: CASSLRTDSSPNTGELFF

j_gene: TRBJ1-1
v_gene: TRBV4-1
len: 14
CDR3aa: CASSQVSKYTEAFF

j_gene: TRBJ2-1
v_gene: TRBV6-1
len: 14
CDR3aa: CASSGLAELNEQFF

j_gene: TRBJ2-1
v_gene: TRBV18
len: 13
CDR3aa: CASSPGPESEQFF

j_gene: TRBJ2-5
v_gene: TRBV24-1
len: 15
CDR3aa: CATSDFGRAEETQYF

j_gene: TRBJ2-2
v_gene: TRBV29-1
len: 15
CDR3aa: CSVGEGQTNTGELFF

j_gene: TRBJ2-1
v_gene: TRBV21-1
len: 16
CDR3aa: CASSKEGGGSYNEQFF

j_gene: TRBJ1-5
v_gene: TRBV6-1
len: 15
CDR3aa: CASSGGQGIGQPQHF

j_gene: TRBJ2-1
v_gene: TRBV5-6
len: 13
CDR3aa: CASSFQGPIEQFF

j_gene: TRBJ1-4
v_gene: TRBV4-2
len: 15
CDR3aa: CASSQGAQANEKLFF

j_gene: TRBJ2-1
v_gene: TRBV10-3
len: 12
CDR3aa: CAMAGGVHEQFF

j_gene: TRBJ1-5
v_gene: TRBV12-3/TRBV12-4
len: 15
CDR3aa: CASSLAGTAYQPQHF

j_gene: TRBJ2-5
v_gene: TRBV12-3/TRBV12-4
len: 13
CDR3aa: CASSLTRWETQYF

j_gene: TRBJ2-5
v_gene: TRBV30
len: 15
CDR3aa: CAWSVLGGGFETQYF

j_gene: TRBJ2-2
v_gene: TRBV7-8
len: 16
CDR3aa: CASSPGRTGGRGELFF

j_gene: TRBJ2-7
v_gene: TRBV20-1
len: 13
CDR3aa: CSAPGQGADEQYF

j_gene: TRBJ2-3
v_gene: TRBV27
len: 18
CDR3aa: CASSLSGGRTVTTDTQYF

j_gene: TRBJ1-4
v_gene: TRBV18
len: 14
CDR3aa: CASSPTGLREKLFF

j_gene: TRBJ2-3
v_gene: TRBV3-1
len: 18
CDR3aa: CASSQDRPSSVITDTQYF

j_gene: TRBJ2-1
v_gene: TRBV6-1
len: 12
CDR3aa: CASRISRDEQFF

j_gene: TRBJ2-3
v_gene: TRBV12-3/TRBV12-4
len: 15
CDR3aa: CASSRRQGPTDTQYF

j_gene: TRBJ2-1
v_gene: TRBV7-6
len: 18
CDR3aa: CASSLGLAGVRSYNEQFF

j_gene: TRBJ1-6
v_gene: TRBV5-6
len: 16
CDR3aa: CASSLEAGRRISPLHF

j_gene: TRBJ2-1
v_gene: TRBV19
len: 15
CDR3aa: CASSSLAGGAHEQFF

j_gene: TRBJ2-7
v_gene: TRBV7-2
len: 16
CDR3aa: CASSLKWRQGSIEQYF

j_gene: TRBJ1-2
v_gene: TRBV5-1
len: 16
CDR3aa: CASSQDSFEGVYGYTF

j_gene: TRBJ2-6
v_gene: TRBV7-8
len: 20
CDR3aa: CASSLAKPGQGWSGANVLTF

j_gene: TRBJ2-7
v_gene: TRBV7-9
len: 15
CDR3aa: CASSTPGEKIHEQYF

j_gene: TRBJ1-1
v_gene: TRBV6-5
len: 14
CDR3aa: CASNRRGTAVEAFF

j_gene: TRBJ2-1
v_gene: TRBV29-1
len: 14
CDR3aa: CSVEGKHSYNEQFF

j_gene: TRBJ1-5
v_gene: TRBV27
len: 15
CDR3aa: CASSRDRISNQPQHF

j_gene: TRBJ2-1
v_gene: TRBV15
len: 14
CDR3aa: CATRRSGSTNEQFF

j_gene: TRBJ2-2
v_gene: TRBV20-1
len: 12
CDR3aa: CSAGQGTGELFF

j_gene: TRBJ2-5
v_gene: TRBV11-3
len: 15
CDR3aa: CASSLEQGHQETQYF

j_gene: TRBJ2-3
v_gene: TRBV6-4
len: 13
CDR3aa: CASSEIGSDTQYF

j_gene: TRBJ2-1
v_gene: TRBV5-1
len: 16
CDR3aa: CASSLVETSGNSEQFF

j_gene: TRBJ2-6
v_gene: TRBV7-8
len: 16
CDR3aa: CASSRPGGAGANVLTF

j_gene: TRBJ2-3
v_gene: TRBV20-1
len: 14
CDR3aa: CSARDEQVADTQYF

j_gene: TRBJ2-1
v_gene: TRBV24-1
len: 15
CDR3aa: CATSDLRGLDNEQFF

j_gene: TRBJ1-1
v_gene: TRBV29-1
len: 13
CDR3aa: CSVGVLRNTEAFF

j_gene: TRBJ2-3
v_gene: TRBV25-1
len: 15
CDR3aa: CASSYVGTDTDTQYF

j_gene: TRBJ2-1
v_gene: TRBV7-2
len: 15
CDR3aa: CASSPMAGVGNEQFF

j_gene: TRBJ2-7
v_gene: TRBV6-2/TRBV6-3
len: 11
CDR3aa: CASSRLYEQYF

j_gene: TRBJ2-1
v_gene: TRBV11-1
len: 14
CDR3aa: CASSLGGDVDEQFF

j_gene: TRBJ2-3
v_gene: TRBV27
len: 17
CDR3aa: CASSPATSGSFTDTQYF

j_gene: TRBJ1-2
v_gene: TRBV5-5
len: 14
CDR3aa: CASSLTGPIYGYTF

j_gene: TRBJ2-3
v_gene: TRBV12-3/TRBV12-4
len: 14
CDR3aa: CASRSLGAPDTQYF

j_gene: TRBJ2-5
v_gene: TRBV5-1
len: 15
CDR3aa: CASSSQAGGRETQYF